The T cell receptor beta chain described here comes from a study of blood T cell repertoires in COVID-19. Overall study: Acute and convalescent COVID-19 specimens originated in the United States, Italy and Spain.

CDR1 SGHVS and CDR2 FQNEAQ come from the germline V gene. V gave up 2 bases and J gave up 3 bases, with 14 bases separating them. This CDR3 contains 16 residues. In the authors' methods: Amplification with reference gene primers provided the estimates of nucleated cell counts. Libraries were prepared by immunoSEQ multiplex PCR; TCRdb keeps only in-frame clonotypes and omits some of them. That table furnishes V, J and clone size, whereas the DNA furnished D and trimming. The sample comprises 150,000 to 200,000 clones, around 85% of which are singletons, and 5.6% rests with the top ten. This study enrolled people aged roughly 18 to 90 from approximately 25 US geographic areas. Researchers sorted participants into cohorts using their self-reported clinical history.

The receptor comes from a woman aged 40-49 years with acute COVID-19. The sequenced material came from PBMCs or T cells enriched from blood (not recorded which). V is TRBV7-8 and J is TRBJ1-5; D is undetermined. CDR3 in DNA: TGTGCCAGCAGCTTATCCGCGACACGTCTCAATCAGCCCCAGCATTTT. Translated, it gives CASSLSATRLNQPQHF.